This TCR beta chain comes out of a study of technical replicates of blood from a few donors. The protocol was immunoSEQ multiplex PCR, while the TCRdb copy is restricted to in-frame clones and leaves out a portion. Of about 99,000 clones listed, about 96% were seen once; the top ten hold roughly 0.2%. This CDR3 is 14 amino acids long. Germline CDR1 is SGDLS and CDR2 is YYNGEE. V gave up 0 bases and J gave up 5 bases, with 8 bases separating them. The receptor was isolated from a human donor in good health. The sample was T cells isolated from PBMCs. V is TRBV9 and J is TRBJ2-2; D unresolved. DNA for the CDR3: TGTGCCAGCAGCGTAGTAGAAGCGACCGGGGAGCTGTTTTTT. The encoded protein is CASSVVEATGELFF. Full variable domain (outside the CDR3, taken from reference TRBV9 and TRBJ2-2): DSGVTQTPKHLITATGQRVTLRCSPRSGDLSVYWYQQSLDQGLQFLIQYYNGEERAKGNILERFSAQQFPDLHSELNLSSLELGDSALYFCASSVVEATGELFFGEGSRLTVL.